One sample yielded the 11 T cell receptor beta chains listed below, sequenced in a study of cytomegalovirus exposure and HLA in healthy donors. The PCR made use of 60 Vbeta and 13 Jbeta primers. Sequencing was performed with immunoSEQ multiplex PCR; in TCRdb, only in-frame clones are kept and a portion is missing. The specimen's table records around 76,000 clones. Sequenced input: PBMCs. The receptors were sampled from a boy aged 10-17 years in good health and CMV-seronegative.

V and J are TRBV4-2 and TRBJ2-2, with D perhaps matching TRBD1 (6 bases). Trimming left V 1 base short and J 3 bases short, with 9 bases between. CDR1 and CDR2 from the germline V gene are LGHNA and YNFKEQ. The length of the CDR3 is 15 residues. The CDR3 coding sequence is TGTGCCAGCAGCCAAGGGGGGCTTGACACCGGGGAGCTGTTTTTT. Protein sequence: CASSQGGLDTGELFF.

The chain has TRBV7-2 and TRBJ2-7; unclear D gene. With 5 bases removed from V and 4 bases from J, the gap between germline ends came to 6 bases. Germline assignment: CDR1 SGHTA and CDR2 FQGNSA. This CDR3 region has 11 residues. As DNA, the CDR3 is TGTGCCAGCAGCGAGAAGTACGAGCAGTACTTC. Translation: CASSEKYEQYF.

The chain combines TRBV4-1 with TRBJ2-3; D unresolved. The length of the CDR3 is 17 residues. Germline CDR1 reads MGHRA; CDR2 reads YSYEKL. Trimming removed 1 base from V and 2 bases from J, with 16 bases in between. The CDR3 DNA sequence: TGCGCCAGCAGCCAAGGGGTAGACGGGTTCTCCACAGATACGCAGTATTTT. Encoded protein: CASSQGVDGFSTDTQYF.

The chain carries TRBV12-5 and TRBJ1-5, with 9 bases matching TRBD1. The CDR3 sequence is 18 residues long. Germline V gene data show CDR1 as LGHNT and CDR2 as FRNRAP. The J segment lost 3 bases and the V segment lost 2 bases, leaving 11 bases of the junction unmatched. DNA of the CDR3: TGTGCTAGTGGTTTGCGCTACTTGGACAGGGGCGTCAATCAGCCCCAGCATTTT. Translating gives CASGLRYLDRGVNQPQHF. Supplemented by reference TRBV12-5 and TRBJ1-5, the full variable domain reads DARVTQTPRHKVTEMGQEVTMRCQPILGHNTVFWYRQTMMQGLELLAYFRNRAPLDDSGMPKDRFSAEMPDATLATLKIQPSEPRDSAVYFCASGLRYLDRGVNQPQHFGDGTRLSIL.

The V and J genes are TRBV19 and TRBJ2-3; the D gene is possibly TRBD2 (6 bases). The ends were cut back, 8 bases at V and 2 bases at J, with 11 bases in the middle. Germline CDR1 is LNHDA and CDR2 is SQIVND (reference sequence). The CDR3 consists of 13 residues. CDR3 amino acids: CASGDFITDTQYF. CDR3 coding DNA: TGTGCCAGTGGGGACTTCATCACAGATACGCAGTATTTT.

The gene calls are TRBV14 and TRBJ2-3, with 10 nucleotides matching TRBD2. Germline V gives CDR1 SGHDN, CDR2 FVKESK. This CDR3 region has 15 residues. The ends lost 8 bases at V and 5 bases at J; junction bases unmatched: 10. The CDR3 is CASGSGGAYGDTQYF. The CDR3 coding sequence is TGTGCCAGCGGGAGCGGGGGGGCCTATGGAGATACGCAGTATTTT.

The genes are TRBV5-4 and TRBJ1-1, with a weak D call TRBD1 (6 bases). The CDR3 runs 15 residues. Germline CDR1 and CDR2: SGHNT and YYREEE (reference sequence). V was clipped by 0 bases and J by 1 base, with 10 bases between them. CDR3 loop: CASSLESRGNTEAFF. The CDR3 nucleotides read TGTGCCAGCAGCTTGGAGAGCAGGGGGAACACTGAAGCTTTCTTT.

The V gene is TRBV4-2, the J gene TRBJ2-2, with 12 bases that match TRBD2. After removal of 1 base from V and 6 bases from J, the junction contained 3 bases not matched to a gene. Germline CDR1 is LGHNA and CDR2 is YNFKEQ. There are 16 residues in the CDR3. The CDR3 DNA reads as TGTGCCAGCAGCCAAGTAACTAGCGGGAGGTCCGGGGAGCTGTTTTTT. This translates into CASSQVTSGRSGELFF.

Notes on this clone: One junction end does not reproduce the germline sequence, and a read error may be involved. This rearrangement joins TRBV10-3 to TRBJ1-4; 7 bases are shared with TRBD1. CDR1 is ENHRY and CDR2 is SYGVKD in the germline V gene. The CDR3 is 12 amino acids. In nucleotides, the CDR3 is TGTGCGATCAGGGGGAGAGGCGAAAAACTGTTTTTT. Translation gives CAIRGRGEKLFF.

The rearrangement links TRBV19 to TRBJ1-3; D is unclear. V was shortened by 8 bases and J by 0 bases, with 14 bases between the two germline ends. The CDR3 has 15 amino acids. Germline values: CDR1 LNHDA, CDR2 SQIVND (reference sequence). In DNA, the CDR3 is TGTGCCAGTGCCGCTGACACGAGCTCTGGAAACACCATATATTTT. It codes for CASAADTSSGNTIYF.

The V gene is TRBV5-4, the J gene TRBJ2-7, with 7 bases fitting TRBD1. Germline values: CDR1 SGHNT, CDR2 YYREEE (reference sequence). The length of the CDR3 is 15 residues. V gave up 1 base and J gave up 2 bases; unmatched junction bases: 6. In DNA form, the CDR3 reads TGTGCCAGCAGCTTGTATAGAGGGGGCGCCTACGAGCAGTACTTC. It specifies CASSLYRGGAYEQYF.